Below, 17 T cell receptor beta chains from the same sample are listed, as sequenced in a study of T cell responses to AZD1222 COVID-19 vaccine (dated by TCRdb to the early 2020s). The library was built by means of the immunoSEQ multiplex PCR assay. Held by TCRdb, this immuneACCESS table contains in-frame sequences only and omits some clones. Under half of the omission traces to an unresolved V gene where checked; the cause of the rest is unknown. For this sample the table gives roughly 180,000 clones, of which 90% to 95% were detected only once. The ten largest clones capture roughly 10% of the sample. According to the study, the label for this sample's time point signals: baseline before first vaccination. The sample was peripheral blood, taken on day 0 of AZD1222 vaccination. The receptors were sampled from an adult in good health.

CDR3 sequence: CASTMGRPPYEQYF. CDR3 coding DNA: TGTGCCAGTACTATGGGGCGGCCTCCCTACGAGCAGTACTTC. The V gene is TRBV19, the J gene TRBJ2-7; tentative D call: TRBD1 (5 bases). The CDR3 spans 14 residues. Germline CDR1 LNHDA, CDR2 SQIVND (reference sequence). V lost 7 bases, J lost 2 bases, and 15 bases lay in between.

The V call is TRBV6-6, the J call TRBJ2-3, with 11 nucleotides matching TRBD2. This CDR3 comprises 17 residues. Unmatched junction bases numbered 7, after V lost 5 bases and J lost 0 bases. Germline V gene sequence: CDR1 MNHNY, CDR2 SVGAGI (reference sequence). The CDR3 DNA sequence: TGTGCCAGCAGTCCCCGGCTAGCGGGAGGTAGCACAGATACGCAGTATTTT. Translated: CASSPRLAGGSTDTQYF.

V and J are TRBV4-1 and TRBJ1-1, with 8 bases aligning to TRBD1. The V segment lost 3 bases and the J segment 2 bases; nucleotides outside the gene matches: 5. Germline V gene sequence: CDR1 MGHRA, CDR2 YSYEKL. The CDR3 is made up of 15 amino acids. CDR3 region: CASSQIQGVNTEAFF. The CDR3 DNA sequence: TGCGCCAGCAGCCAGATACAGGGGGTTAACACTGAAGCTTTCTTT.

The CDR3 DNA sequence: TGTGCCAGCAGCAGAACAGCTGCCTATGGCTACACCTTC. Protein product: CASSRTAAYGYTF. The V and J genes are TRBV5-4 and TRBJ1-2; no firm D call. Germline lookup yields CDR1 SGHNT and CDR2 YYREEE (reference sequence). V was clipped by 4 bases and J by 4 bases, with 11 bases between them. The CDR3 sequence is 13 residues long.

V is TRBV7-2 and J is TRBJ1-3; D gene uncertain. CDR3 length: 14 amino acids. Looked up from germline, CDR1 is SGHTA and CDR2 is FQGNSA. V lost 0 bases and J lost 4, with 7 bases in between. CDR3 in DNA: TGTGCCAGCAGCTTAGCAATCGGGGGAAACACCATATATTTT. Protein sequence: CASSLAIGGNTIYF.

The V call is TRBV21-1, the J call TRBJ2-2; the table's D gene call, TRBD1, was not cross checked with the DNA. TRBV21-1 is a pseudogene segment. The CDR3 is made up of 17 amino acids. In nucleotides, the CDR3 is TGTGCCAGCAGCAAAAACCCGGGACAGGGGCCCACCGGGGAGCTGTTTTTT. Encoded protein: CASSKNPGQGPTGELFF.

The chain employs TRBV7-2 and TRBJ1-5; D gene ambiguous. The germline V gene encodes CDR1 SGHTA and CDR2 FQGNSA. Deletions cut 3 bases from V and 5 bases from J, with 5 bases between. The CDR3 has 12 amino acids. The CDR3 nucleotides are TGTGCCAGCAGCTTCCGAGATCAGCCCCAGCATTTT. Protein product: CASSFRDQPQHF. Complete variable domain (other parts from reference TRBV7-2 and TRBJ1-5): GAGVSQSPSNKVTEKGKDVELRCDPISGHTALYWYRQSLGQGLEFLIYFQGNSAPDKSGLPSDRFSAERTGGSVSTLTIQRTQQEDSAVYLCASSFRDQPQHFGDGTRLSIL.

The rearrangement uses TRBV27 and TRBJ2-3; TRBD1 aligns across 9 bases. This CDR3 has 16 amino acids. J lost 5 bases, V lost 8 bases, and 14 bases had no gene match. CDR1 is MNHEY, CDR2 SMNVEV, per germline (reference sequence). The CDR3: CASGRRGGQGKDTQYF. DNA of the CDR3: TGTGCCAGCGGACGGAGGGGAGGACAGGGGAAAGATACGCAGTATTTT.

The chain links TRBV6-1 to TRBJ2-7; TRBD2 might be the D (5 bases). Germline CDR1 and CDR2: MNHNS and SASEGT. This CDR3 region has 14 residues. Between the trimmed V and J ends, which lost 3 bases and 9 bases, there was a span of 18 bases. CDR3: CASSDGAALFGQYF. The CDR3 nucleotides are TGTGCCAGCAGTGATGGAGCGGCCCTCTTCGGGCAGTACTTC.

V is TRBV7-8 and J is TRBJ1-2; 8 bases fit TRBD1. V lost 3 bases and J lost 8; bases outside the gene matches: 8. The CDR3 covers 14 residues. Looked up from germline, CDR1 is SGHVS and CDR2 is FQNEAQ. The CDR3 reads CASSLDRTGTGYTF. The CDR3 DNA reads TGTGCCAGCAGCTTGGATAGGACAGGGACCGGCTACACCTTC.

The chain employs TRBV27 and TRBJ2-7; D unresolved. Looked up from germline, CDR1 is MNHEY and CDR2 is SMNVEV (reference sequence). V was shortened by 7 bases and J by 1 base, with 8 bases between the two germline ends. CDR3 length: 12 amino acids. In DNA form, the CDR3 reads TGTGCCAGCACGGGTGATTCCTACGAGCAGTACTTC. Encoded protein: CASTGDSYEQYF.

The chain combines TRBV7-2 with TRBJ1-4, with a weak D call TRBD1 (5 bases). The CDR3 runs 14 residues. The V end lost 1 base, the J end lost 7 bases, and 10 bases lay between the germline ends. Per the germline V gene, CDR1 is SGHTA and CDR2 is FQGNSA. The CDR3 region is CASSLGGLGEKLFF. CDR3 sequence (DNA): TGTGCCAGCAGCTTAGGGGGGTTAGGTGAAAAACTGTTTTTT.

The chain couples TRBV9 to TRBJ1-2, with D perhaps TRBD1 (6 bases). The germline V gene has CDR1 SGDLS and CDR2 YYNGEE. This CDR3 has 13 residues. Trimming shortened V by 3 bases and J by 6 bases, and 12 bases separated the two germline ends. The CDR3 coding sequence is TGTGCCAGCAGCGCAGGTAGGGGGGATGGCTACACCTTC. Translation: CASSAGRGDGYTF.

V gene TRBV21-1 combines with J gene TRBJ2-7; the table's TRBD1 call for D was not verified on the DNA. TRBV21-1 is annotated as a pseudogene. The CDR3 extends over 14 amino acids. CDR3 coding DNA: TGTGCCAGCAGCAAATCATCAGTATTGGACGAGCAGTACTTC. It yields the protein CASSKSSVLDEQYF.

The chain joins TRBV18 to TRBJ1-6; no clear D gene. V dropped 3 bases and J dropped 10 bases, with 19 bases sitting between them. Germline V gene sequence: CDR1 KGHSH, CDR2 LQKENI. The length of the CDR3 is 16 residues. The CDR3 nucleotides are TGTGCCAGCTCACCGAACAGCTCCCGGGGTACGTCACCCCTCCACTTT. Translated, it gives CASSPNSSRGTSPLHF.

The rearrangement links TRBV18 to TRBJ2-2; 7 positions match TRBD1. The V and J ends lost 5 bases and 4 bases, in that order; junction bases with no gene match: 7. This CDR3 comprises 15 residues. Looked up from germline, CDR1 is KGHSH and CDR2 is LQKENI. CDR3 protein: CASSSRQGPTGELFF. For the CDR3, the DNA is TGTGCCAGCTCATCGCGACAGGGCCCCACCGGGGAGCTGTTTTTT. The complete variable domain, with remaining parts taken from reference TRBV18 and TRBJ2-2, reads NAGVMQNPRHLVRRRGQEARLRCSPMKGHSHVYWYRQLPEEGLKFMVYLQKENIIDESGMPKERFSAEFPKEGPSILRIQQVVRGDSAAYFCASSSRQGPTGELFFGEGSRLTVL.

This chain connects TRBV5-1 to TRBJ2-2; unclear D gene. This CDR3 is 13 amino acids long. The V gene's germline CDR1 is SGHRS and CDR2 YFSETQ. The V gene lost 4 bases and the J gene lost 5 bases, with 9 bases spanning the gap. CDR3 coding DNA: TGCGCCAGCAGCGACGGGCTAACCGGGGAGCTGTTTTTT. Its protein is CASSDGLTGELFF.